Given below is one T cell receptor (beta chain) in context. Its antigen is currently unknown. A read error may produce the germline difference seen at one junction end. This record belongs to a study of early T cells in non-severe SARS-CoV-2 infection. Study-level background: The authors sequenced bulk RNA from unsorted whole blood, leaving chains unpaired. Points from the study as a whole: VDJdb matching favored anti-spike CD8 responses, missing private and CD4 specificities.

The TCR library protocol attached unique molecular identifiers to the individual cDNA molecules. TCRdb re-analysed the 5' RACE reads in MiXCR, keeping a single row per CDR3 protein. The sample has about 56,000 distinct CDR3 sequences, about 15% seen once. The CDR3 is 13 amino acids. From germline, CDR1 is SGHNT and CDR2 YENEEA. The V call is TRBV11-3, the J call TRBJ2-2; D is uncertain. The receptor comes from an adult who was a healthcare worker with PCR-confirmed SARS-CoV-2 infection or an uninfected control (not recorded which). This sample comprised whole blood, obtained at baseline. DNA of the CDR3: TGTGCCAACAGCCCCAACTACGGCGGGGAGCTGTTTTTT. It is translated as CANSPNYGGELFF.